This is a list of T cell receptor beta chains from one sample in a study of vaccination effects on CD4 cells after COVID-19. Generated by immunoSEQ multiplex PCR, the TCRdb table keeps only in-frame clones and is missing some. Among about 40,000 clones listed, under 70% were seen once. Their antigens remain unidentified. The material sequenced was CD4+ T cells from PBMCs cultured without peptide, taken after COVID-19 vaccination. The receptor source for this set is a human donor who received a COVID-19 vaccine. Each CDR3 is given with its conserved first and last residue. The D gene is left open where the match is weak. Only part of the rows carry a size: once, few, many, or a class if the clone is expanded.

j_call	v_call	clone_size	d_call	cdr3_aa	cdr3_nt
TRBJ1-2	TRBV18	few	.	CASSPQGDGYTF	TGTGCCAGCTCACCTCAGGGAGATGGCTACACCTTC
TRBJ1-2	TRBV11-2	few	TRBD1	CASRSPGQGINYGYTF	TGTGCCAGCAGATCTCCGGGACAGGGCATAAACTATGGCTACACCTTC
TRBJ2-3	TRBV3-1/TRBV3-2	.	TRBD2	CASSRKRGGSNRVTDTQYF	TGTGCCAGCAGCCGAAAGCGGGGGGGATCAAACAGAGTCACAGATACGCAGTATTTT
TRBJ2-1	TRBV6-5	.	.	CASSWGSFLNEQFF	TGTGCCAGCAGCTGGGGCTCGTTTTTGAATGAGCAGTTCTTC
TRBJ1-2	TRBV11-2	.	TRBD1	CASSPGTGGLLLYGYTF	TGTGCCAGCAGCCCCGGAACAGGGGGACTACTACTCTATGGCTACACCTTC
TRBJ1-1	TRBV7-9	few	.	CASSLERGGTTEAFF	TGTGCCAGCAGCTTAGAGAGGGGGGGGACCACTGAAGCTTTCTTT
TRBJ2-6	TRBV27	.	TRBD1	CASRGGVTGWSAGANVLTF	TGTGCCAGCCGAGGTGGGGTGACAGGGTGGTCGGCTGGGGCCAACGTCCTGACTTTC
TRBJ1-2	TRBV19	.	TRBD1	CASRRPVDRGGYTF	TGTGCCAGTAGGCGTCCTGTGGACAGGGGAGGCTACACCTTC
TRBJ1-4	TRBV5-1	.	TRBD1	CASRQIPGGIGEKLFF	TGCGCCAGCAGACAGATACCAGGGGGGATAGGTGAAAAACTGTTTTTT
TRBJ2-2	TRBV11-2	.	TRBD2	CASSLRLAGGDRSGELFF	TGTGCCAGCAGCTTGCGGCTAGCGGGAGGCGACCGGAGCGGGGAGCTGTTTTTT
TRBJ2-7	TRBV7-9	.	TRBD1	CASSFGQGAREQYF	TGTGCCAGCAGCTTTGGGCAGGGGGCTCGCGAGCAGTACTTC
TRBJ2-1	TRBV5-4	.	.	CASSLGVPWGSNEQFF	TGTGCCAGCAGCTTGGGGGTACCCTGGGGATCTAATGAGCAGTTCTTC
TRBJ2-5	TRBV7-6	few	.	CASSSLGTETQYF	TGTGCCAGCAGCTCTCTAGGCACGGAGACCCAGTACTTC
TRBJ2-1	TRBV5-1	.	TRBD1	CATGRGTGGRNEQFF	TGCGCCACGGGTAGGGGGACAGGGGGCCGGAATGAGCAGTTCTTC
TRBJ2-5	TRBV11-2	few	.	CASSLATIKETQYF	TGTGCCAGCAGCTTAGCTACTATTAAAGAGACCCAGTACTTC
TRBJ2-5	TRBV18	.	TRBD2	CASSTGLLSGRVVGETQYF	TGTGCCAGCTCGACCGGACTCCTTAGCGGGAGAGTCGTCGGAGAGACCCAGTACTTC
TRBJ2-1	TRBV6-1	.	TRBD2	CASSEVLFGLADNEQFF	TGTGCCAGCAGTGAGGTTTTATTCGGACTAGCGGACAATGAGCAGTTCTTC
TRBJ1-2	TRBV5-1	.	.	CASSSEQLIYTF	TGCGCCAGCAGCTCCGAGCAGTTAATCTACACCTTC
TRBJ1-1	TRBV29-1	.	.	CSALINTEAFF	TGCAGCGCCCTGATTAATACTGAAGCTTTCTTT
TRBJ1-1	TRBV3-1/TRBV3-2	.	.	CASSLSGDTEAFF	TGTGCCAGCAGCTTATCAGGGGACACTGAAGCTTTCTTT